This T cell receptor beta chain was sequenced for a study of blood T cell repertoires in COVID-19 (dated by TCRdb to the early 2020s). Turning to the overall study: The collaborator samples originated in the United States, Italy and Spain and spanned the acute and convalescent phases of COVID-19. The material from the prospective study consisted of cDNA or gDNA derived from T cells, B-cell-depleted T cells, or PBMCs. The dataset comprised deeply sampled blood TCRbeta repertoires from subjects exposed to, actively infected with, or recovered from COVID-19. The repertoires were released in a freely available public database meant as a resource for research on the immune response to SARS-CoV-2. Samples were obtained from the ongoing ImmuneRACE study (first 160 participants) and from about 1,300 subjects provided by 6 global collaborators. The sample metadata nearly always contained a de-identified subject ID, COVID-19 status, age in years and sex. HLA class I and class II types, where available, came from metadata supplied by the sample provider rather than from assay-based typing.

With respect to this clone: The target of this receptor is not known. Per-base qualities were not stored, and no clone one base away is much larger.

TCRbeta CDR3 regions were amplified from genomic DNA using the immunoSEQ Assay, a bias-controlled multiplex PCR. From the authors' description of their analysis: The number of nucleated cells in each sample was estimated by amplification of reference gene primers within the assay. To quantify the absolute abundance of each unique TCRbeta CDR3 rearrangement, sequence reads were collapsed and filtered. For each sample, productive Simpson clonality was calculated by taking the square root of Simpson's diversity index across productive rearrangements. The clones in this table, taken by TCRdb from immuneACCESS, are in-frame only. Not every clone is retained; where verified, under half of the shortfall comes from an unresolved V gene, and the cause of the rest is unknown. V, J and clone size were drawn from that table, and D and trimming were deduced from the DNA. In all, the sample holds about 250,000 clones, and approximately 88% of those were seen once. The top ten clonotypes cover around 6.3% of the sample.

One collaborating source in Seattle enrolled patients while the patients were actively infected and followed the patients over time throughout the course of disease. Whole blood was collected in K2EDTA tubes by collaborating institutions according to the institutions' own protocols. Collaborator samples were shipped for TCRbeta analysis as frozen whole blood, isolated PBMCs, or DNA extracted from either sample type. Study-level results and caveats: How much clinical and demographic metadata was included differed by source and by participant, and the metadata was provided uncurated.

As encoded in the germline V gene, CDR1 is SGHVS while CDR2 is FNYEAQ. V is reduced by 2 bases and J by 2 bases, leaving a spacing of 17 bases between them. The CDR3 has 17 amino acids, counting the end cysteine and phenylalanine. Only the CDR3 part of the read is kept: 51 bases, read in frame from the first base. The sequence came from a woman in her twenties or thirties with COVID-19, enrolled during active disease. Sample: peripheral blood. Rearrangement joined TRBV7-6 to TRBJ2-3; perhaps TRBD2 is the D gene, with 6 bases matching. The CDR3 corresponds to CASSLLPNSGPTDTQYF. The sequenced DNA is TGTGCCAGCAGCTTACTCCCCAATAGCGGACCCACAGATACGCAGTATTTT.